The source of this TCR beta chain is a study of blood T cell repertoires in COVID-19 (dated by TCRdb to 2019 to 2021). Describing the broader study: Samples from collaborators originated in the United States, Italy and Spain and spanned both the acute and convalescent phases of COVID-19. The material from the prospective study consisted of cDNA or gDNA derived from T cells, B-cell-depleted T cells, or PBMCs. The dataset comprised deeply sampled blood TCRbeta repertoires from subjects exposed to, actively infected with, or recovered from COVID-19. Where available, HLA class I and class II types were taken from metadata supplied by the sample provider and were not determined by assay-based typing. The repertoires were released in a freely available public database intended as a resource for research on the immune response to SARS-CoV-2. A de-identified subject ID, COVID-19 status, age in years and sex were almost always included in the sample metadata. The samples were drawn from the first 160 participants of the ongoing ImmuneRACE study and from 950 to 1,500 subjects provided by 6 global collaborators. Summary of the overall study and its limitations: The quantity of clinical and demographic metadata differed by source and by participant and was supplied without curation.

CDR1 and CDR2 were assigned from the germline V gene as SGHNT and YENEEA. From its cysteine to its phenylalanine, the CDR3 spans 15 amino acids. Only the CDR3 DNA is retained, 45 bases long and in frame from the first base. V has 3 bases trimmed and J has 0 bases trimmed; junction bases matching no gene number 2. The collaborating institutions used their own protocols to collect whole blood in K2EDTA tubes. Collaborator samples were shipped for TCRbeta analysis as frozen whole blood, isolated PBMCs, or DNA extracted from either sample type. In the case of this clone: The target of this receptor is not known. No clone much larger than this one lies a single base away; base qualities are absent.

TCRbeta CDR3 regions were amplified from genomic DNA using the immunoSEQ Assay, a bias-controlled multiplex PCR. The authors' analysis ran thus. The number of nucleated cells in each sample was estimated by amplification of reference gene primers within the assay. Sequence reads were collapsed and filtered to measure the absolute abundance of every unique TCRbeta CDR3 rearrangement. For each sample, productive Simpson clonality was calculated as the square root of Simpson's diversity index across productive rearrangements. The table comes from immuneACCESS by way of TCRdb, which keeps in-frame sequences with V and J called. Part of the clones is missing from these tables; in studies checked, under half for an unresolved V gene and the rest for unknown reasons. That table is the source of V, J and clone size, and D and trimming were worked out from the DNA. The sample table holds 100,000 to 150,000 clones, of which more than 75% were seen once. Around 5% of the sample comes from the top ten.

This sequence uses TRBV11-3 and TRBJ1-3; 7 central nucleotides agree with TRBD1. This TCR was recovered from a human donor in a cohort sampled during active COVID-19. Source material: peripheral blood. The CDR3 protein is CASSLTGPSGNTIYF. The nucleotides read TGTGCCAGCAGCTTGACAGGGCCCTCTGGAAACACCATATATTTT.